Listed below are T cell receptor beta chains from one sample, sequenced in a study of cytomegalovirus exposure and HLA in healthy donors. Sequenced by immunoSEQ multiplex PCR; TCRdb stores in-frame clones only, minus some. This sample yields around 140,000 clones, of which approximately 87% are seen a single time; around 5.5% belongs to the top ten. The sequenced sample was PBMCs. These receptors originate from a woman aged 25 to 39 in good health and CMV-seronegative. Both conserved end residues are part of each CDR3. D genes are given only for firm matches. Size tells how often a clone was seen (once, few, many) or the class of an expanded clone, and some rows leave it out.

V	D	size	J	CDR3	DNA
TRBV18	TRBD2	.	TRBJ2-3	CASSPLAGVPDTQYF	TGTGCCAGCTCACCACTAGCGGGAGTTCCGGATACGCAGTATTTT
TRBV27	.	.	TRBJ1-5	CASSSTQQLNQPQHF	TGTGCCAGCAGTAGCACACAGCAACTCAATCAGCCCCAGCATTTT
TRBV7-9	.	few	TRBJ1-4	CASSSESTGWIF	TGTGCCAGCAGCTCTGAATCGACAGGCTGGATTTTT
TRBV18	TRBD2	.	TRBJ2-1	CASLTIGGTSGRTSYNEQFF	TGTGCCAGCTTAACCATAGGGGGGACTAGCGGGAGAACCTCCTACAATGAGCAGTTCTTC
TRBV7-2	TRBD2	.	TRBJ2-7	CASSFFGGEYEQYF	TGTGCCAGCAGCTTCTTCGGGGGGGAGTACGAGCAGTACTTC
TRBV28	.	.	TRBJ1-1	CASSLGGVRTEAFF	TGTGCCAGCAGTTTGGGAGGGGTTCGGACTGAAGCTTTCTTT
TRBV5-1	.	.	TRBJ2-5	CASSPTTRFETQYF	TGCGCCAGCAGTCCTACCACTAGGTTCGAGACCCAGTACTTC
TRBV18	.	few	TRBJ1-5	CASSPGEGAFNQPQHF	TGTGCCAGCTCACCAGGGGAGGGAGCATTTAATCAGCCCCAGCATTTT
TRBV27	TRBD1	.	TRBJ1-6	CASSSRQGSSYNSPLHF	TGTGCCAGCAGTTCCCGACAGGGGAGCTCCTATAATTCACCCCTCCACTTT
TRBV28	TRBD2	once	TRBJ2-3	CASSVVLAGSLDTQYF	TGTGCCAGCAGTGTCGTACTAGCGGGGTCCTTAGATACGCAGTATTTT
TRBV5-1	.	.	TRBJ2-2	CASSLWDSNTGELFF	TGCGCCAGCAGCTTGTGGGACTCCAACACCGGGGAGCTGTTTTTT
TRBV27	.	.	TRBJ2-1	CASSLTEDNEQFF	TGTGCCAGCAGTTTGACAGAAGACAATGAGCAGTTCTTC
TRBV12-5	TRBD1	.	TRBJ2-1	CASGLATGDSGNEQFF	TGTGCTAGTGGTTTGGCGACAGGGGATTCGGGCAATGAGCAGTTCTTC
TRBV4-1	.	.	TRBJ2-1	CASSQLTAGRWGNEQFF	TGCGCCAGCAGCCAGCTAACGGCGGGAAGGTGGGGCAATGAGCAGTTCTTC
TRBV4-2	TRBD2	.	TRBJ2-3	CASSQDWGGSTDTQYF	TGTGCCAGCAGCCAAGATTGGGGGGGGAGCACAGATACGCAGTATTTT
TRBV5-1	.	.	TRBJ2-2	CASSLDGRENGELFF	TGCGCCAGCAGCTTGGACGGGAGAGAAAACGGGGAGCTGTTTTTT
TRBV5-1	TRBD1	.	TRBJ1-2	CASSWDRGREGYTF	TGCGCCAGCAGCTGGGACAGGGGGCGAGAAGGCTACACCTTC
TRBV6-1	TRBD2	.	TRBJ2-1	CASRPGLAGDEQFF	TGTGCCAGCCGACCGGGACTAGCGGGAGATGAGCAGTTCTTC
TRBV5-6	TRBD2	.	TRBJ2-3	CASNLRAGGPPASTDTQYF	TGTGCCAGCAACCTCCGAGCGGGGGGGCCCCCGGCTAGCACAGATACGCAGTATTTT
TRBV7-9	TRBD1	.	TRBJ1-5	CSSSLGQGRPQHF	TGTTCCAGCAGCTTAGGACAGGGGCGGCCCCAGCATTTT
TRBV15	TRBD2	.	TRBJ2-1	CATSRGLAGATYNEQFF	TGTGCCACCAGCAGAGGACTAGCGGGGGCTACCTACAATGAGCAGTTCTTC
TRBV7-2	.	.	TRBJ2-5	CASSSTVQETQYF	TGTGCCAGCAGCTCCACAGTACAAGAGACCCAGTACTTC
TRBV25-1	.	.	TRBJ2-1	CASSEWATGNEQFF	TGTGCCAGCAGTGAATGGGCGACAGGAAATGAGCAGTTCTTC
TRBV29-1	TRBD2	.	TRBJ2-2	CSVVTSVNTGELFF	TGCAGCGTAGTGACTAGCGTGAACACCGGGGAGCTGTTTTTT
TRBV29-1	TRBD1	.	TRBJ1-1	CSVPKGTAGYTEAFF	TGCAGCGTTCCAAAGGGGACAGCTGGTTACACTGAAGCTTTCTTT
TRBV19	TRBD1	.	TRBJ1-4	CASGSQQGIGEKLFF	TGTGCCAGCGGGAGCCAACAGGGGATTGGGGAAAAACTGTTTTTT
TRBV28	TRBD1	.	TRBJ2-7	CASRTGGRYEQYF	TGTGCCAGCAGAACAGGGGGCAGGTACGAGCAGTACTTC
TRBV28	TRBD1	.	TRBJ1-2	CASRIQGALRGYTF	TGTGCCAGCAGAATTCAGGGGGCGCTTAGGGGCTACACCTTC
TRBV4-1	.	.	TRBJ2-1	CASSQDEGRGSYNEQFF	TGCGCCAGCAGCCAAGACGAGGGTCGAGGGTCCTACAATGAGCAGTTCTTC
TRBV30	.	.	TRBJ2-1	CAWSVAAGGRNEQFF	TGTGCCTGGAGTGTTGCAGCGGGCGGCCGCAATGAGCAGTTCTTC
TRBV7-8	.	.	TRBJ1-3	CASSLLSSGNTIYF	TGTGCCAGCAGCTTATTGAGCTCTGGAAACACCATATATTTT
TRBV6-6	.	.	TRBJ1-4	CASSYTTRGGSGRLFF	TGTGCCAGCAGTTACACAACTAGGGGAGGGTCGGGGCGACTGTTTTTT
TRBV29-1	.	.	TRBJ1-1	CSVGPRSLRESEAFF	TGCAGCGTCGGCCCCCGATCACTAAGAGAATCTGAAGCTTTCTTT
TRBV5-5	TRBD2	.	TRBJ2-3	CASSLTPGLGTDTQYF	TGTGCCAGCAGCTTGACTCCGGGACTAGGCACAGATACGCAGTATTTT
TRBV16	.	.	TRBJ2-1	CASSQALNYNEQFF	TGTGCCAGCAGCCAAGCACTCAACTACAATGAGCAGTTCTTC
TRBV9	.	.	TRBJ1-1	CASTRNILDTEAFF	TGTGCCAGCACCAGAAATATCCTCGACACTGAAGCTTTCTTT
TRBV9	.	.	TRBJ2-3	CASSVGVQYTDTQYF	TGTGCCAGCAGCGTAGGGGTACAGTACACAGATACGCAGTATTTT
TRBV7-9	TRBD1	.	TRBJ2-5	CASSLVQGARETQYF	TGTGCCAGCAGCTTAGTACAGGGGGCTCGCGAGACCCAGTACTTC
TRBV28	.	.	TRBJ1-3	CASSFARASGNTIYF	TGTGCCAGCAGTTTCGCCAGGGCGTCTGGAAACACCATATATTTT
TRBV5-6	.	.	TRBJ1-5	CASSLYSNQPQHF	TGTGCCAGCAGCTTGTACAGCAACCAGCCCCAGCATTTT
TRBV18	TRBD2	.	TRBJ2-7	CASSSGSYSYEQYF	TGTGCCAGCTCAAGCGGGAGTTACTCCTACGAGCAGTACTTC
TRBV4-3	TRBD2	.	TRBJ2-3	CASSLISGRSDTQYF	TGCGCCAGCAGCCTCATTAGCGGGAGATCAGATACGCAGTATTTT
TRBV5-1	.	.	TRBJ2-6	CASSRVGGLGANVLTF	TGCGCCAGCAGCCGGGTCGGAGGGCTCGGGGCCAACGTCCTGACTTTC
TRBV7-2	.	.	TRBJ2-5	CASSFQGFQETQYF	TGTGCCAGCAGCTTTCAGGGGTTTCAAGAGACCCAGTACTTC
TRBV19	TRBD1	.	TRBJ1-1	CASSINRGNTEAFF	TGTGCCAGTAGTATTAACAGGGGAAACACTGAAGCTTTCTTT
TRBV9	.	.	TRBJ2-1	CASSFRDWNYNEQFF	TGTGCCAGCAGCTTCCGGGACTGGAACTACAATGAGCAGTTCTTC
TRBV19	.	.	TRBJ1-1	CASSIGGQGNTEAFF	TGTGCCAGTAGTATAGGTGGGCAGGGTAACACTGAAGCTTTCTTT
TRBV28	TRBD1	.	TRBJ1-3	CASSPPTGGLGNTIYF	TGTGCCAGCAGCCCTCCCACAGGGGGGCTTGGAAACACCATATATTTT
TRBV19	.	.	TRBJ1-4	CASSGQNNEKLFF	TGTGCCAGTAGTGGACAGAATAATGAAAAACTGTTTTTT
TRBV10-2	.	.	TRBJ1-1	CASSAWAGTLNTEAFF	TGCGCCAGCAGTGCATGGGCTGGGACATTGAACACTGAAGCTTTCTTT
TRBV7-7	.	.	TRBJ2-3	CASSLMGADTQYF	TGTGCCAGCAGCCTAATGGGCGCAGATACGCAGTATTTT